This T cell receptor (beta chain) was identified during a study of vaccination and CD4 T cells after COVID-19. Once obtained from cultured CD4+ T cells, the DNA was sequenced using the Oncomine TCR Beta short-read assay. Each CDR3 protein gets one entry after TCRdb re-called the PCR reads with MiXCR. Of about 8,900 distinct CDR3 sequences in the sample, 60% to 80% were seen once. This CDR3 is 15 amino acids long. The ends lost 3 bases at V and 10 bases at J; junction bases unmatched: 9. Looked up from germline, CDR1 is LNHDA and CDR2 is SQIVND (reference sequence). Treatment: roughly 10-day PBMC culture with coronavirus spike peptide pools or control peptides (ViraFEST assay). This clonotype was observed a single time. The antigen is unknown.

The specimen sequenced was CD4+ T cells from blood, cultured in vitro. This chain connects TRBV19 to TRBJ1-6; 7 bases are a match to TRBD1. The receptor comes from a human donor who had recovered from COVID-19. CDR3 sequence reads: CASSMTRQGGSPLHF. The CDR3 DNA follows: TGTGCCAGTAGTATGACGAGACAGGGAGGCTCACCCCTCCACTTT.